These T cell receptor beta chains were read from a single sample in a study of low-dose radiotherapy and immunotherapy resistance in tumors. TCRdb ran MiXCR on the reads and lists one entry per CDR3 protein. The table lists around 68,000 distinct CDR3 sequences, less than 30% of them singletons, with 5.5% to 8.5% in the top ten. Sample: PBMCs, taken before treatment. The source is a male donor with rectosigmoid adenocarcinoma. CDR3s include the opening cysteine and the closing phenylalanine or tryptophan. The order of the fields is clone size, V gene, D gene, J gene, CDR3 protein, CDR3 DNA. A D gene is named only where the DNA matches it firmly. A row's size may be missing; if present it is once, few, many or a size class.

size: NA; V: TRBV19; D: NA; J: TRBJ1-2; CDR3: CASSYPGNGYTF; DNA: TGTGCCAGTAGTTACCCAGGGAATGGCTACACCTTC
size: NA; V: TRBV12-3/TRBV12-4; D: NA; J: TRBJ2-3; CDR3: CASSFAGAPTDTQYF; DNA: TGTGCCAGCAGTTTTGCGGGGGCTCCCACAGATACGCAGTATTTT
size: many; V: TRBV20-1; D: TRBD2; J: TRBJ2-2; CDR3: CSAPAGARTGELFF; DNA: TGCAGTGCCCCAGCGGGAGCGAGGACCGGGGAGCTGTTTTTT
size: many; V: TRBV6-4; D: NA; J: TRBJ2-2; CDR3: CASSDVIGQNTGELFF; DNA: TGTGCCAGCAGTGATGTAATAGGACAAAACACCGGGGAGCTGTTTTTT
size: NA; V: TRBV29-1; D: NA; J: TRBJ1-1; CDR3: CSVGDLTNTEAFF; DNA: TGCAGCGTCGGGGACCTAACGAACACTGAAGCTTTCTTT
size: NA; V: TRBV4-1; D: NA; J: TRBJ2-7; CDR3: CASNPASGYEQYF; DNA: TGCGCCAGCAACCCTGCCAGCGGGTATGAGCAGTACTTC
size: many; V: TRBV27; D: NA; J: TRBJ2-2; CDR3: CASSFKVGGELFF; DNA: TGTGCCAGCAGTTTTAAGGTCGGCGGGGAGCTGTTTTTT
size: NA; V: TRBV20-1; D: TRBD1; J: TRBJ1-1; CDR3: CSARRMAGGTEAFF; DNA: TGCAGTGCTCGAAGGATGGCAGGGGGCACTGAAGCTTTCTTT
size: many; V: TRBV18; D: NA; J: TRBJ1-2; CDR3: CASSSGPDYGYTF; DNA: TGTGCCAGCTCGTCAGGCCCAGACTATGGCTACACCTTC
size: many; V: TRBV20-1; D: NA; J: TRBJ2-6; CDR3: CSALNTGFGANVLTF; DNA: TGCAGTGCCCTTAATACAGGGTTCGGGGCCAACGTCCTGACTTTC
size: many; V: TRBV30; D: NA; J: TRBJ2-3; CDR3: CAWSVLGTDTQYF; DNA: TGTGCCTGGAGTGTACTAGGGACAGATACGCAGTATTTT
size: many; V: TRBV20-1; D: NA; J: TRBJ2-7; CDR3: CSARPGSSYEQYF; DNA: TGCAGTGCTAGGCCAGGCAGCTCCTACGAGCAGTACTTC
size: many; V: TRBV12-3/TRBV12-4; D: TRBD2; J: TRBJ2-3; CDR3: CASSLARTSGVPDTQYF; DNA: TGTGCCAGCAGTTTAGCGCGGACTAGCGGGGTTCCAGATACGCAGTATTTT
size: many; V: TRBV7-9; D: NA; J: TRBJ2-3; CDR3: CASSSTVGEADTQYF; DNA: TGTGCCAGCAGCTCTACAGTGGGCGAGGCAGATACGCAGTATTTT